Shown below are 28 T cell receptor beta chains from a single sample sequenced in a study of T cell changes during pregnancy in multiple sclerosis. Only in-frame clones appear in the TCRdb table, and some are missing; sequencing was by immunoSEQ multiplex PCR. The sample lists 65,000 to 95,000 clones, approximately 91% seen once, with 1.5% to 2% in the top ten. The source was peripheral blood, collected before pregnancy. The source of these receptors is a female donor with multiple sclerosis, enrolled in a pregnancy study.

The J gene is TRBJ2-7, the V gene TRBV2; the match to TRBD1 covers 11 bases. The trim removed 9 bases at V and 3 bases at J, leaving 7 bases unmatched. CDR3 size: 14 residues. CDR1 is SNHLY, CDR2 FYNNEI, per germline. The CDR3 sequence is CASATDRGHYEQYF. The CDR3 bases are TGTGCCAGTGCCACGGACAGGGGGCACTACGAGCAGTACTTC.

This clone was observed a handful of times. The V and J genes are TRBV6-5 and TRBJ1-1, with 9 bases fitting TRBD1. The germline gives CDR1 MNHEY, CDR2 SVGAGI. After removal of 0 bases from V and 3 bases from J, the junction contained 2 bases not matched to a gene. The CDR3 runs 15 residues. The CDR3 region is CASSYSGQGHTEAFF. The DNA for the CDR3 is TGTGCCAGCAGTTACTCGGGACAGGGACACACTGAAGCTTTCTTT.

This clone was detected only a few times. The chain combines TRBV9 with TRBJ1-1, with TRBD1 identical over 9 bases. The CDR3 runs 16 residues. With V trimmed by 3 bases and J by 1 base, 7 bases remained unmatched. The germline gives CDR1 SGDLS, CDR2 YYNGEE. The CDR3 here is CASSEPGTGRNTEAFF. In DNA form, the CDR3 reads TGTGCCAGCAGCGAGCCCGGGACAGGGCGGAACACTGAAGCTTTCTTT. Full variable domain (outside the CDR3, taken from reference TRBV9 and TRBJ1-1): DSGVTQTPKHLITATGQRVTLRCSPRSGDLSVYWYQQSLDQGLQFLIQYYNGEERAKGNILERFSAQQFPDLHSELNLSSLELGDSALYFCASSEPGTGRNTEAFFGQGTRLTVV.

The chain joins TRBV28 to TRBJ1-3; D gene uncertain. The V end was cut by 5 bases, the J end by 0 bases, with 8 bases between. Looked up from germline, CDR1 is MDHEN and CDR2 is SYDVKM. The CDR3 has 14 amino acids. CDR3 coding DNA: TGTGCCAGCAGTCAAGCGAGCTCTGGAAACACCATATATTTT. Translation: CASSQASSGNTIYF.

The chain has TRBV6-5 and TRBJ2-1; 7 bases are a match to TRBD2. The CDR3 consists of 13 residues. After removal of 8 bases from V and 3 bases from J, the junction contained 4 bases not matched to a gene. Germline-derived CDR1 and CDR2 are MNHEY and SVGAGI. The CDR3 DNA reads TGTGCCAGCCGGGACTACAACTACAATGAGCAGTTCTTC. Translating gives CASRDYNYNEQFF.

The chain joins TRBV9 to TRBJ2-7, with 8 nucleotides matching TRBD1. Germline V gene sequence: CDR1 SGDLS, CDR2 YYNGEE. The length of the CDR3 is 14 residues. V trimming: 4 bases; J trimming: 2 bases; junction bases outside the gene matches: 5. The CDR3 bases are TGTGCCAGCAGCTTAGGACAGGGAGCCTACGAGCAGTACTTC. It codes for CASSLGQGAYEQYF. Using reference TRBV9 and TRBJ2-7 for the parts outside the CDR3, the full variable domain is DSGVTQTPKHLITATGQRVTLRCSPRSGDLSVYWYQQSLDQGLQFLIQYYNGEERAKGNILERFSAQQFPDLHSELNLSSLELGDSALYFCASSLGQGAYEQYFGPGTRLTVT.

V usage is TRBV18 and J usage is TRBJ2-1; a weak D match, TRBD1 (5 bases). This CDR3 is 15 amino acids long. With 5 bases removed from V and 7 bases from J, the gap between germline ends came to 18 bases. Looked up from germline, CDR1 is KGHSH and CDR2 is LQKENI. This chain's CDR3 is CASSGYQGYGNEQFF. DNA of the CDR3: TGTGCCAGCTCAGGATATCAGGGCTATGGAAATGAGCAGTTCTTC.

Only one count was recorded for this clone. J is TRBJ2-3 and V is TRBV5-4; 14 bases agree with TRBD2. V lost 2 bases and J lost 6; bases outside the gene matches: 2. This CDR3 comprises 15 residues. Per the germline V gene, CDR1 is SGHNT and CDR2 is YYREEE (reference sequence). The CDR3 DNA reads TGTGCCAGCAGCTTAGGGACTAGCGGGGGTGATACGCAGTATTTT. This encodes CASSLGTSGGDTQYF.

This chain connects TRBV30 to TRBJ2-2, with 12 bases identical to TRBD2. The CDR3 spans 15 residues. V shed 7 bases and J 7 bases; nucleotides not matched to a gene: 10. Germline CDR1 GTSNPN, CDR2 SVGIG (reference sequence). The CDR3 here is CASKLAGGPVGELFF. The CDR3 nucleotides are TGTGCCTCTAAGCTAGCGGGGGGGCCCGTCGGGGAGCTGTTTTTT.

The chain links TRBV7-8 to TRBJ1-5; tentative D call: TRBD1 (5 bases). Germline loops: CDR1 SGHVS, CDR2 FQNEAQ. The CDR3 has 15 amino acids. The ends were cut back, 4 bases at V and 2 bases at J, with 12 bases in the middle. CDR3 residues: CASSSLGRGNQPQHF. The CDR3 DNA is TGTGCCAGCAGCTCCCTGGGCAGGGGCAATCAGCCCCAGCATTTT. The entire variable domain, with the rest obtained from reference TRBV7-8 and TRBJ1-5, is as follows: GAGVSQSPRYKVAKRGQDVALRCDPISGHVSLFWYQQALGQGPEFLTYFQNEAQLDKSGLPSDRFFAERPEGSVSTLKIQRTQQEDSAVYLCASSSLGRGNQPQHFGDGTRLSIL.

This chain connects TRBV7-3 to TRBJ2-1, with 11 bases matching TRBD1. CDR3 length equals 14 residues. Germline CDR1 is SGHTA and CDR2 is FQGTGA. V lost 6 bases to trimming and J lost 7 bases; unmatched junction nucleotides: 5. CDR3 DNA: TGTGCCAGCAGTAGGGACAGGGGGAGTAATGAGCAGTTCTTC. It encodes CASSRDRGSNEQFF.

This clone has a single count. The rearrangement joins TRBV10-3 to TRBJ2-3; perhaps TRBD1 as D (5 bases). The CDR3 length is 15 residues. Germline lookup yields CDR1 ENHRY and CDR2 SYGVKD. V was clipped by 3 bases and J by 0 bases, with 10 bases between them. CDR3 sequence (DNA): TGTGCCATCAGTGAAGGACAACCTAGCACAGATACGCAGTATTTT. It codes for CAISEGQPSTDTQYF.

The V and J genes are TRBV2 and TRBJ2-3; a weak D match, TRBD1 (5 bases). The V and J ends lost 6 bases and 2 bases respectively, with 12 bases between them. The CDR3 is 14 amino acids. Germline V gene data show CDR1 as SNHLY and CDR2 as FYNNEI. For the CDR3, the DNA is TGTGCCAGCAGCGCTCTGACAGACACAGATACGCAGTATTTT. This sequence encodes CASSALTDTDTQYF.

The J gene is TRBJ1-2, the V gene TRBV6-5; D may be TRBD1 (5 bases). The germline V gene has CDR1 MNHEY and CDR2 SVGAGI. This CDR3 has 14 residues. V lost 6 bases, J lost 3 bases, and 14 bases lay in between. CDR3 in DNA: TGTGCCAGCAGGGATCAGGGTTGGGACTATGGCTACACCTTC. Translating gives CASRDQGWDYGYTF.

The chain has TRBV30 and TRBJ2-5, with D maybe TRBD2 (5 bases). This CDR3 has 13 amino acids. The germline CDR1 and CDR2 sequences are GTSNPN and SVGIG (reference sequence). Trimming stripped 0 bases from V and 5 bases from J, with 10 bases between. Here the CDR3 DNA reads TGTGCCTGGAGTGTAAGGAGGAGGGAGACCCAGTACTTC. Its translation: CAWSVRRRETQYF.

J is TRBJ2-5 and V is TRBV4-3; 12 bases fit TRBD2. Germline V gives CDR1 LGHNA, CDR2 YSLEER. The ends lost 2 bases at V and 4 bases at J; junction bases unmatched: 11. CDR3 length: 18 residues. CDR3 loop: CASSQSLAGGHVPETQYF. CDR3 nucleotides: TGCGCCAGCAGCCAAAGCCTAGCGGGGGGGCATGTCCCAGAGACCCAGTACTTC.

Regarding this clone: Other DNA sequences of this sample code for an identical CDR3. This chain links TRBV18 with TRBJ2-7, with D tentatively TRBD1 (6 bases). Germline loops: CDR1 KGHSH, CDR2 LQKENI. The CDR3 has 12 residues. The V end was cut by 3 bases, the J end by 3 bases, with 6 bases between. CDR3 residues: CASSPDSYEQYF. The CDR3 DNA follows: TGTGCCAGCTCACCGGACAGCTACGAGCAGTACTTC.

This rearrangement joins TRBV10-1 to TRBJ1-6; 7 bases are shared with TRBD1. The J segment lost 7 bases and the V segment lost 5 bases, leaving 5 bases of the junction unmatched. This CDR3 spans 14 amino acids. CDR1 and CDR2 (germline): WNHNN, SYGVQD (reference sequence). The CDR3, as DNA: TGCGCCAGCAGTAAGGGGGCTCCGAATTCACCCCTCCACTTT. Translated: CASSKGAPNSPLHF.

The V gene is TRBV11-1, the J gene TRBJ1-4; TRBD1 might be the D (6 bases). From germline, CDR1 is SGHAT and CDR2 FQDESV (reference sequence). The CDR3 totals 14 residues. The V end lost 5 bases, the J end lost 7 bases, and 14 bases lay between the germline ends. The chain's CDR3 is CASSGQGSGEKLFF. The CDR3 region has the DNA TGTGCCAGCAGCGGTCAGGGGAGCGGTGAAAAACTGTTTTTT.

The chain links TRBV4-1 to TRBJ1-1; 10 bases line up with TRBD1. Germline CDR1 is MGHRA and CDR2 is YSYEKL. The junction had 4 bases not matched to a gene; V was cut back by 5 bases and J by 1 base. This CDR3 has 15 amino acids. Written as DNA, the CDR3 is TGCGCCAGCAGCAACCGACAGGGGGCGAACACTGAAGCTTTCTTT. Encoded protein: CASSNRQGANTEAFF.

The chain couples TRBV5-1 to TRBJ2-7, with TRBD1 matching over 8 bases. Trimming at V came to 3 bases and at J to 3 bases, leaving 8 bases not matched to a gene. Germline V CDR1 and CDR2: SGHRS, YFSETQ. CDR3 length: 15 residues. CDR3 loop: CASSSLGRGLYEQYF. DNA of the CDR3: TGCGCCAGCAGCTCCTTGGGCAGGGGGCTCTACGAGCAGTACTTC.

The V and J genes are TRBV27 and TRBJ2-2; 9 bases match TRBD1. CDR3 length equals 16 residues. Losses at the gene ends were 3 bases for V and 3 bases for J; bases not matched to a gene: 5. Per the germline V gene, CDR1 is MNHEY and CDR2 is SMNVEV (reference sequence). CDR3 protein: CASSFDGTGYTGELFF. The CDR3, as DNA: TGTGCCAGCAGTTTCGACGGGACAGGGTACACCGGGGAGCTGTTTTTT.

This clone was detected only once. V is TRBV4-1 and J is TRBJ1-5, with a tentative D call TRBD1 (6 bases). V dropped 2 bases and J dropped 3 bases, with 20 bases sitting between them. The CDR3 is 18 amino acids. CDR1 MGHRA and CDR2 YSYEKL come from the germline V gene. The chain's CDR3 is CASSQSAPQGRLNQPQHF. Here the CDR3 DNA reads TGCGCCAGCAGCCAATCGGCGCCACAGGGACGTCTCAATCAGCCCCAGCATTTT.

The chain is built from TRBV11-2 and TRBJ1-1, with 7 positions matching TRBD1. V was clipped by 5 bases and J by 5 bases; unmatched bases: 5. In germline, CDR1 is SGHAT, CDR2 FQNNGV. This CDR3 has 13 residues. The DNA of the CDR3 is TGTGCCAGCAGCGAGAGCAGGGGGACTGAAGCTTTCTTT. Amino acids: CASSESRGTEAFF.

The CDR3 spells CATSRDLGGQGHYTF. CDR3 nucleotides: TGTGCCACCAGCAGAGATTTAGGTGGACAGGGACACTACACCTTC. V is TRBV15 and J is TRBJ1-2; 8 bases align to TRBD1. V was pared by 0 bases and J by 10 bases, with 10 bases of the junction left unmatched. CDR1 is LNHNV and CDR2 is YYDKDF in the germline V gene (reference sequence). CDR3 length: 15 amino acids.

This chain joins TRBV6-1 and TRBJ2-2; 9 bases are shared with TRBD2. With 4 bases clipped from V and 4 bases from J, the junction kept 19 bases outside the gene matches. Germline V gives CDR1 MNHNS, CDR2 SASEGT. There are 20 residues in the CDR3. The CDR3 reads CASSAPNSPRGGRGTGELFF. The CDR3 DNA sequence: TGTGCCAGCAGTGCTCCCAATTCGCCGCGGGGGGGCCGGGGCACCGGGGAGCTGTTTTTT.

The rearrangement links TRBV6-5 to TRBJ1-2; D unresolved. The germline V and J ends were trimmed by 4 bases and 4 bases, with 13 bases remaining between them. Germline values: CDR1 MNHEY, CDR2 SVGAGI. The CDR3 sequence is 14 residues long. The CDR3 nucleotides read TGTGCCAGCAGTTTCGGACTGAATTTCTATGGCTACACCTTC. Translating gives CASSFGLNFYGYTF.

The CDR3 is CASSFKPGQVETQYF. CDR3 DNA: TGTGCCAGCAGCTTCAAACCGGGACAGGTCGAGACCCAGTACTTC. V is TRBV7-6 and J is TRBJ2-5; 8 positions match TRBD1. V trimming: 3 bases; J trimming: 5 bases; junction bases outside the gene matches: 8. Germline values: CDR1 SGHVS, CDR2 FNYEAQ. This CDR3 is built from 15 residues.